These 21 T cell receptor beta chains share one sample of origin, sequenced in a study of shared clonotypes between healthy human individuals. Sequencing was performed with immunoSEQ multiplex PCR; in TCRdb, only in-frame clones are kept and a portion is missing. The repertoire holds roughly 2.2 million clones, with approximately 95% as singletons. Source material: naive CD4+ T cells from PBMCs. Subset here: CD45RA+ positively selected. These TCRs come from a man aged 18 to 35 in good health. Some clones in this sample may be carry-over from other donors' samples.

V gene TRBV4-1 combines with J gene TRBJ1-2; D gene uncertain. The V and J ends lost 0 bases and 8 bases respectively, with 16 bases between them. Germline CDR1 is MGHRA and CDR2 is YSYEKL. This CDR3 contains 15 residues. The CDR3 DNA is TGCGCCAGCAGCCAAGATCCCGACCCCATTAAGGGCTACACCTTC. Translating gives CASSQDPDPIKGYTF.

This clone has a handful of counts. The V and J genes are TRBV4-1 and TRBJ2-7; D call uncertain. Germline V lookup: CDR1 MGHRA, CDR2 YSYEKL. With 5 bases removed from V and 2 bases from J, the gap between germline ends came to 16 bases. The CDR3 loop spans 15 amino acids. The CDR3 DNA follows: TGCGCCAGCAGCGAGACCGAGACATTAGCCTACGAGCAGTACTTC. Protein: CASSETETLAYEQYF.

The CDR3 coding sequence is TGTGCCATCAGTGAGTTTGGACAGGGTGAGGAGGGTCCCTCCTACGAGCAGTACTTC. This encodes CAISEFGQGEEGPSYEQYF. The V gene is TRBV10-3, the J gene TRBJ2-7; 8 positions match TRBD1. Germline assignment: CDR1 ENHRY and CDR2 SYGVKD. The CDR3 totals 19 residues. With V trimmed by 1 base and J by 0 bases, 14 bases remained unmatched.

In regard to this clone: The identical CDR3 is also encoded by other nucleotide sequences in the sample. The CDR3 bases are TGTGCCAGCAGCTTCGGGACAGGGGATGGCTACACCTTC. Translating gives CASSFGTGDGYTF. V is TRBV7-3 and J is TRBJ1-2; TRBD1 matches at 10 bases. This CDR3 spans 13 amino acids. The germline V gene encodes CDR1 SGHTA and CDR2 FQGTGA. With 3 bases clipped from V and 6 bases from J, the junction kept 1 base outside the gene matches.

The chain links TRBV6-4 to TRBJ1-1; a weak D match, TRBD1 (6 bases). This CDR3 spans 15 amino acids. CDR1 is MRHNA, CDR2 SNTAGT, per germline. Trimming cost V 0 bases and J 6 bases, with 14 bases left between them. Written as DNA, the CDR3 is TGTGCCAGCAGTGACTCGGGGGCCGGTATAGCTGAAGCTTTCTTT. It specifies CASSDSGAGIAEAFF.

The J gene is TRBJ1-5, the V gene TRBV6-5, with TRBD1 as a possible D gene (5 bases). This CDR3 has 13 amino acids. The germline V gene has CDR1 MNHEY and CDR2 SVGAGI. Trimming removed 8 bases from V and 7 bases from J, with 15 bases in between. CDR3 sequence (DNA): TGTGCCAGCGGGGGAACGGTAAGACAGCCCCAGCATTTT. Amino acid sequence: CASGGTVRQPQHF.

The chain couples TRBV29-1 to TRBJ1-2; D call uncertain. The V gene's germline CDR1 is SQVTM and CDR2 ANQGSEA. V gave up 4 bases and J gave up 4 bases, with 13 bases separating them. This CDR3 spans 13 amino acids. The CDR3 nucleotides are TGCAGCGTTGGGGAGGGCGCTTCCTATGGCTACACCTTC. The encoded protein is CSVGEGASYGYTF.

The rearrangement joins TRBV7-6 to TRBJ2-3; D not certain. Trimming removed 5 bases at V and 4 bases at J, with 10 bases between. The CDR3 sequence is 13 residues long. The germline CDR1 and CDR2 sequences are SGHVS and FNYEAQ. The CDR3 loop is CASSPVRSDTQYF. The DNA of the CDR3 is TGTGCCAGCAGCCCAGTGCGGTCAGATACGCAGTATTTT.

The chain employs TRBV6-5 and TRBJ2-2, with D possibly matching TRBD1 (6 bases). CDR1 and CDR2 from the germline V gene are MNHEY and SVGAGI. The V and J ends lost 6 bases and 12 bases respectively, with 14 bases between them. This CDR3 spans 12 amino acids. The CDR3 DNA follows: TGTGCCAGCAGCCCTAGGGGGAAGAAGCTGTTTTTT. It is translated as CASSPRGKKLFF.

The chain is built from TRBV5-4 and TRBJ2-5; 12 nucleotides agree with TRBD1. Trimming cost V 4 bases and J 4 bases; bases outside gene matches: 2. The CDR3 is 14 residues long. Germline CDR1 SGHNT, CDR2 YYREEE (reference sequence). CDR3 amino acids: CASSGTGGAETQYF. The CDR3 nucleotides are TGTGCCAGCAGCGGGACAGGGGGCGCAGAGACCCAGTACTTC.

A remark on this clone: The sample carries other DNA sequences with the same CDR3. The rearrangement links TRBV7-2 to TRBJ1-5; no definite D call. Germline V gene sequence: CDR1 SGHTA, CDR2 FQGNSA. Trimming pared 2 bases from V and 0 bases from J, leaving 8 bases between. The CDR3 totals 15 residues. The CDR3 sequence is CASSLKGYSNQPQHF. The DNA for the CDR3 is TGTGCCAGCAGCTTAAAGGGCTATAGCAATCAGCCCCAGCATTTT.

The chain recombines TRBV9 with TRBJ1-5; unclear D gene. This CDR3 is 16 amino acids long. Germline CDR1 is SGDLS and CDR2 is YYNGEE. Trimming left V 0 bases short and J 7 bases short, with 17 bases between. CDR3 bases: TGTGCCAGCAGCGTAGCAGGTGGGAACCCGGGGCAGCCCCAGCATTTT. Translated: CASSVAGGNPGQPQHF.

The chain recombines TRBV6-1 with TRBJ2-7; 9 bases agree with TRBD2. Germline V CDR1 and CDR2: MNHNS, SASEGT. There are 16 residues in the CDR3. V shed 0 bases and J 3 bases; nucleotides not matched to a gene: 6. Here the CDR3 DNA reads TGTGCCAGCAGTGAAGCTAGCGGGAGCCTCGTCTACGAGCAGTACTTC. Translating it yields CASSEASGSLVYEQYF.

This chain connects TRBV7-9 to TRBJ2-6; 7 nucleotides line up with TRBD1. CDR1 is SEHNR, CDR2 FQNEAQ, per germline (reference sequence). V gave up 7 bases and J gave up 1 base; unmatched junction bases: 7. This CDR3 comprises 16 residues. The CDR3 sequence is CASTRTGRSGANVLTF. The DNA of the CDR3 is TGTGCCAGCACGAGGACAGGAAGGTCTGGGGCCAACGTCCTGACTTTC.

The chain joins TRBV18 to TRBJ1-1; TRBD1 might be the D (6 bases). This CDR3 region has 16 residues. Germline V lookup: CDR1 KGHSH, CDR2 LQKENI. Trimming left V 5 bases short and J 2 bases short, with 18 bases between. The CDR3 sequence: CASSESQGSVNTEAFF. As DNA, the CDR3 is TGTGCCAGCTCAGAATCTCAGGGGTCCGTAAACACTGAAGCTTTCTTT.

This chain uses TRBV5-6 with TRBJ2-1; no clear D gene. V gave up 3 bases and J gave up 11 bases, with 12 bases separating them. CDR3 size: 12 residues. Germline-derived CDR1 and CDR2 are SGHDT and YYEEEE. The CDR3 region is CASSSGHTQQFF. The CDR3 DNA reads TGTGCCAGCAGCTCGGGCCATACACAGCAGTTCTTC.

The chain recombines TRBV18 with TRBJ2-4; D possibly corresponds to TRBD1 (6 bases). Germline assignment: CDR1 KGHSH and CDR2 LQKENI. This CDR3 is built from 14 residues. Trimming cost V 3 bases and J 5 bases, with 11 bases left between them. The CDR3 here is CASSPTGLQNIQYF. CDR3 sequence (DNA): TGTGCCAGCTCACCGACAGGACTCCAAAACATTCAGTACTTC.

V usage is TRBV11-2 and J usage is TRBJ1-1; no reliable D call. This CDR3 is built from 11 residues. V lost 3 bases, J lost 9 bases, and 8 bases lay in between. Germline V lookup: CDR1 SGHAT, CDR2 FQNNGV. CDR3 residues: CASSFLQQAFF. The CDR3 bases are TGTGCCAGCAGCTTTCTTCAGCAAGCTTTCTTT.

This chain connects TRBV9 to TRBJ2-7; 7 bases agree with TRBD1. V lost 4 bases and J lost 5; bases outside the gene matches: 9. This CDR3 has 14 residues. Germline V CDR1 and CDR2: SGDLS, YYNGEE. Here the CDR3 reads CASSPGTVPDEQYF. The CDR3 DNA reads TGTGCCAGCAGCCCGGGGACAGTCCCGGACGAGCAGTACTTC.

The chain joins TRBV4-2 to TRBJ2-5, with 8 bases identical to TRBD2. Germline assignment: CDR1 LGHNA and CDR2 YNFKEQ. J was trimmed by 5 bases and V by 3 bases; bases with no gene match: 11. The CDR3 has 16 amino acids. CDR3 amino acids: CASSHARGGGGETQYF. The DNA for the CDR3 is TGTGCCAGCAGCCATGCCCGGGGGGGCGGTGGGGAGACCCAGTACTTC.

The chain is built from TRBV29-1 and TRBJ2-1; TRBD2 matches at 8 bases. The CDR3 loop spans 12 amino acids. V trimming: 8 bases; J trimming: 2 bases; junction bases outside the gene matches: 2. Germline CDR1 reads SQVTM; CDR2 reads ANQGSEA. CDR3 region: CSSGGTYNEQFF. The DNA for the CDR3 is TGCAGCTCGGGGGGGACCTACAATGAGCAGTTCTTC.